The clone carrying this TCR beta chain was counted between two and nine times. Profiled with immunoSEQ multiplex PCR; TCRdb holds only in-frame clones, not every one. The data contain some 150,000 clones, around 87% of them singletons. These data belong to a study of T cell responses to AZD1222 COVID-19 vaccine. The CDR3 is 16 residues long. J lost 0 bases, V lost 4 bases, and 3 bases had no gene match. CDR1 and CDR2 (germline): SGHNT, YYREEE (reference sequence). The sequence came from an adult who received the AZD1222 COVID-19 vaccine. The sample was peripheral blood, taken 28 days after the second AZD1222 dose. The chain joins TRBV5-4 to TRBJ2-3, with 12 positions matching TRBD2. CDR3 loop: CASSAGLAGSTDTQYF. The DNA for the CDR3 is TGTGCCAGCAGCGCCGGACTAGCGGGGAGCACAGATACGCAGTATTTT.